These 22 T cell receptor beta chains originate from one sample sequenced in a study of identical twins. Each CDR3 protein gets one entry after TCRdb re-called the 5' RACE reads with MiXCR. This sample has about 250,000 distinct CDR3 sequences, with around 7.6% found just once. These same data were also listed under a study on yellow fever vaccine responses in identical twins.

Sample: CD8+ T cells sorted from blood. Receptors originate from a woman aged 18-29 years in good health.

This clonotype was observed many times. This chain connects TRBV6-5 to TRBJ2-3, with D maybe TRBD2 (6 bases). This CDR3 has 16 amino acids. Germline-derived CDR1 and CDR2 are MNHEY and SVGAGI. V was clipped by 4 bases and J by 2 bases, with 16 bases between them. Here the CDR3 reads CASSSIGSLTTDTQYF. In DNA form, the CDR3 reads TGTGCCAGCAGTTCGATCGGGAGCCTCACCACAGATACGCAGTATTTT.

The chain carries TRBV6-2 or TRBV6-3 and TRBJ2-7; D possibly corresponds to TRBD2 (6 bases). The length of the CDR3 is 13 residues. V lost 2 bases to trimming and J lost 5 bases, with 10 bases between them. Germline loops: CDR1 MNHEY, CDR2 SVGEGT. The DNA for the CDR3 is TGTGCCAGCAGTTACGGACTAAGGGACGAGCAGTACTTC. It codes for CASSYGLRDEQYF.

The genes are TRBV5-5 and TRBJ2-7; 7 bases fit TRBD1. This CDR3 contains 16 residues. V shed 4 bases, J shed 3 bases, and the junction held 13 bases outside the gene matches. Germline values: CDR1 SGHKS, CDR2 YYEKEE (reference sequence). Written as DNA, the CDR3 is TGTGCCAGCAGCCTCTTATTAGGGGGCCGTAACTACGAGCAGTACTTC. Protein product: CASSLLLGGRNYEQYF.

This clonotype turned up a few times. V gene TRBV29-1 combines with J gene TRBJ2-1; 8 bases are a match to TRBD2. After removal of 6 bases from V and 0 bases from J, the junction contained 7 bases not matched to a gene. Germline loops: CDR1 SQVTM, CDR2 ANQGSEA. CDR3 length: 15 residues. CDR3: CSVILAESSYNEQFF. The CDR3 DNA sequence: TGCAGCGTCATACTAGCGGAAAGCTCCTACAATGAGCAGTTCTTC.

CDR3 sequence: CASSSGEGGTDTQYF. CDR3 nucleotide sequence: TGTGCCAGCAGCAGCGGTGAGGGAGGCACAGATACGCAGTATTTT. This sequence joins TRBV11-1 and TRBJ2-3; D perhaps matches TRBD2 (5 bases). Trimming took off 5 bases at V and 1 base at J, with 13 bases between the two ends. The CDR3 has 15 residues. Germline V gene lookup returns CDR1 SGHAT and CDR2 FQDESV (reference sequence).

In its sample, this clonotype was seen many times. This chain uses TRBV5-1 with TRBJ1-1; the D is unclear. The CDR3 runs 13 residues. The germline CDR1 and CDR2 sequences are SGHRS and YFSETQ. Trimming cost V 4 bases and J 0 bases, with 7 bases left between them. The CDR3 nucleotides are TGCGCCAGCAGCCGAAATTTGAACACTGAAGCTTTCTTT. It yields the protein CASSRNLNTEAFF. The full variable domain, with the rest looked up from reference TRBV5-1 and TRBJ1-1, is KAGVTQTPRYLIKTRGQQVTLSCSPISGHRSVSWYQQTPGQGLQFLFEYFSETQRNKGNFPGRFSGRQFSNSRSEMNVSTLELGDSALYLCASSRNLNTEAFFGQGTRLTVV.

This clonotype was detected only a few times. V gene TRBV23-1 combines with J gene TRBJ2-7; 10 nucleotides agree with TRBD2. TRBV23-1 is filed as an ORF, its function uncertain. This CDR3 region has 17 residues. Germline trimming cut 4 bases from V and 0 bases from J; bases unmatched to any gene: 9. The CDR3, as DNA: TGCGCCAGCAGTCTGGCTAGCGGGAGTTCAATCTCCTACGAGCAGTACTTC. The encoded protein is CASSLASGSSISYEQYF.

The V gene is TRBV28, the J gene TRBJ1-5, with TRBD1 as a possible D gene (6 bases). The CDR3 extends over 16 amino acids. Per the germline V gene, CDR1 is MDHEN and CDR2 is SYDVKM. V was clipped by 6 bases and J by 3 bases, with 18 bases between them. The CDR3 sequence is CASRLSGDLLNQPQHF. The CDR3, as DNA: TGTGCCAGCAGGTTGTCAGGGGACCTACTCAATCAGCCCCAGCATTTT.

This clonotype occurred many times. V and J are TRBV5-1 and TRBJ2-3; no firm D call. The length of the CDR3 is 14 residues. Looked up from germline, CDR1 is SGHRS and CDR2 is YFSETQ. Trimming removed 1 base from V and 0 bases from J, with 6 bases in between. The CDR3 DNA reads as TGCGCCAGCAGCTTGTTAACAAGCACAGATACGCAGTATTTT. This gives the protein CASSLLTSTDTQYF.

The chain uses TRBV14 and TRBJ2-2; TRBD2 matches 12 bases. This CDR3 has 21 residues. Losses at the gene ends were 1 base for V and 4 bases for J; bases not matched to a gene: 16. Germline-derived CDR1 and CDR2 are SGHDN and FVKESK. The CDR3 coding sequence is TGTGCCAGCAGCCAAGGTGGTTTCGGTAGACTAGCGGGAGATCTCACCGGGGAGCTGTTTTTT. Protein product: CASSQGGFGRLAGDLTGELFF.

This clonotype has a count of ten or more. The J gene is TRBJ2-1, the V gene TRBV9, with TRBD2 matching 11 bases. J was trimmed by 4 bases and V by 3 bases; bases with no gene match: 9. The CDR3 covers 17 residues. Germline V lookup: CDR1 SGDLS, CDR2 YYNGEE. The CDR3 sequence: CASSEGDSSGRYNEQFF. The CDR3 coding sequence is TGTGCCAGCAGCGAGGGAGACTCTAGCGGGAGGTACAATGAGCAGTTCTTC.

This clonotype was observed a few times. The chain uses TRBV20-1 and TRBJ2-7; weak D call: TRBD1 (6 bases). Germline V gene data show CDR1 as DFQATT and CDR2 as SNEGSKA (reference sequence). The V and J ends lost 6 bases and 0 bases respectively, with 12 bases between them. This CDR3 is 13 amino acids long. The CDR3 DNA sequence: TGCAGTGCAGGTCAGGGGAGCTCCTACGAGCAGTACGTC. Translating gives CSAGQGSSYEQYV.

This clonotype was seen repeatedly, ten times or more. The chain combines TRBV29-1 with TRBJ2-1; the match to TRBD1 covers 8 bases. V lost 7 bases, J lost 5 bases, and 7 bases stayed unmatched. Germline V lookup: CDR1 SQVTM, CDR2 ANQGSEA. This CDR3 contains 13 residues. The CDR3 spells CSARTGSHNEQFF. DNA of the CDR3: TGCAGCGCCCGGACAGGGTCCCACAATGAGCAGTTCTTC.

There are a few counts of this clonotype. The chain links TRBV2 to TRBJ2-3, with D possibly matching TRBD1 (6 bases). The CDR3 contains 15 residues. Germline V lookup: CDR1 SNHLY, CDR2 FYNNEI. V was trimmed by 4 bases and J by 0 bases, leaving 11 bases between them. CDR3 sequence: CASSGQAISTDTQYF. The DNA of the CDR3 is TGTGCCAGCAGTGGACAGGCCATAAGCACAGATACGCAGTATTTT.

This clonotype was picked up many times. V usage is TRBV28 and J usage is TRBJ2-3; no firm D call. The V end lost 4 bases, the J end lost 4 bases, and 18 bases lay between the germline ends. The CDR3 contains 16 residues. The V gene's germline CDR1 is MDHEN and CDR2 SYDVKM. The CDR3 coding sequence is TGTGCCAGCAGTTCACCTCGGCCCTTCTCCTCAGATACGCAGTATTTT. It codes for CASSSPRPFSSDTQYF. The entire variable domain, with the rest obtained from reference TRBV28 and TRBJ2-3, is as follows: DVKVTQSSRYLVKRTGEKVFLECVQDMDHENMFWYRQDPGLGLRLIYFSYDVKMKEKGDIPEGYSVSREKKERFSLILESASTNQTSMYLCASSSPRPFSSDTQYFGPGTRLTVL.

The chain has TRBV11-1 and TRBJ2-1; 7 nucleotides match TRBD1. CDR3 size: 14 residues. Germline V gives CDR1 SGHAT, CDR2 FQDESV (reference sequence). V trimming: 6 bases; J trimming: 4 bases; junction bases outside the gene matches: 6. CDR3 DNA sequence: TGTGCCAGCAGTCCTAGGACAGGTTACAATGAGCAGTTCTTC. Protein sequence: CASSPRTGYNEQFF. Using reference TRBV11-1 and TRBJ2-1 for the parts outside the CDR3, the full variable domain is EAEVAQSPRYKITEKSQAVAFWCDPISGHATLYWYRQILGQGPELLVQFQDESVVDDSQLPKDRFSAERLKGVDSTLKIQPAELGDSAMYLCASSPRTGYNEQFFGPGTRLTVL.

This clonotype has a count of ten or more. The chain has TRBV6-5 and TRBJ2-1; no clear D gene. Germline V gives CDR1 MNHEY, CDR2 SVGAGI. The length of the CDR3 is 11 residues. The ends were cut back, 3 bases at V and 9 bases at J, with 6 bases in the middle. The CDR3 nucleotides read TGTGCCAGCAGTTATTTCTCTGAGCAGTTCTTC. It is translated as CASSYFSEQFF.

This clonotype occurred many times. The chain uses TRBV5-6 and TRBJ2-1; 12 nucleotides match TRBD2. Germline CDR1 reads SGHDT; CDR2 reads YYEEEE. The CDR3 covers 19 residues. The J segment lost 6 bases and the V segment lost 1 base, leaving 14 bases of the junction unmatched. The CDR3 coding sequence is TGTGCCAGCAGCTTGACGGTAGGACTAGCGGGGCCCGGTTCCAATGAGCAGTTCTTC. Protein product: CASSLTVGLAGPGSNEQFF.

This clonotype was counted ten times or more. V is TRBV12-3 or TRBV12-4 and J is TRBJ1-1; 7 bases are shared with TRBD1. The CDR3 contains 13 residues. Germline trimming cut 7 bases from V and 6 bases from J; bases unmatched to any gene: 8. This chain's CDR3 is CASKLKGASEAFF. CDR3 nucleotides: TGTGCCAGCAAACTGAAGGGGGCCTCTGAAGCTTTCTTT.

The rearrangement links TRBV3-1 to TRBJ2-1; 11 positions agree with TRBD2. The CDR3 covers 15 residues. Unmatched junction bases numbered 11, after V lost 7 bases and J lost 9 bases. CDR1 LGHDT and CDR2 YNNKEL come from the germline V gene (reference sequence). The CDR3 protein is CASTTRLAGPPEQFF. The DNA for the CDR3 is TGTGCCAGCACCACCCGACTAGCGGGGCCTCCTGAGCAGTTCTTC.

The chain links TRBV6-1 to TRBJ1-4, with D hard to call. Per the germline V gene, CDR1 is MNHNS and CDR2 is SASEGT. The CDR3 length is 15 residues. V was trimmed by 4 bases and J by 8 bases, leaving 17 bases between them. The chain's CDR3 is CASSASVIYNEKLFF. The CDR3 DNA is TGTGCCAGCAGTGCCTCGGTTATTTATAACGAAAAACTGTTTTTT.

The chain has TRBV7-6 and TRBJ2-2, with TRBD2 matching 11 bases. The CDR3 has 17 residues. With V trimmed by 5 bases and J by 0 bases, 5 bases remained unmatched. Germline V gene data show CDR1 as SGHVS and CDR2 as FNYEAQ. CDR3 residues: CASSLLAGGSNTGELFF. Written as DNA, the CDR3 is TGTGCCAGCAGCCTTCTAGCGGGGGGTTCGAACACCGGGGAGCTGTTTTTT.